This T cell receptor beta chain was recovered during a study of vaccination and CD4 T cells after COVID-19. About the research overall: Samples after vaccination came a median approximately 73 days past dose two, ranging 14 to 241.

The study sequenced cultured CD4+ T cell DNA using the Oncomine TCR Beta short-read assay. In TCRdb, the PCR reads were re-called with MiXCR into one record per CDR3 protein. The sample lists some 6,800 distinct CDR3 sequences; 73% were seen once. This clonotype was found once. Its specificity is not known. Germline lookup yields CDR1 SNHLY and CDR2 FYNNEI. This CDR3 is built from 15 residues. Trimming took off 4 bases at V and 6 bases at J, with 13 bases between the two ends. Treatment here: roughly 10-day PBMC culture with coronavirus spike peptide pools or control peptides (ViraFEST assay). The sequence was collected from a human donor who had recovered from COVID-19. The sample taken for sequencing was CD4+ T cells from blood, cultured in vitro. The rearrangement links TRBV2 to TRBJ1-6, with D tentatively TRBD1 (6 bases). In DNA, the CDR3 is TGTGCCAGCAGTGGTCCAGGGGTCGGTAATTCACCCCTCCACTTT. Its translation: CASSGPGVGNSPLHF. The variable domain in full, completed from reference TRBV2 and TRBJ1-6, reads EPEVTQTPSHQVTQMGQEVILRCVPISNHLYFYWYRQILGQKVEFLVSFYNNEISEKSEIFDDQFSVERPDGSNFTLKIRSTKLEDSAMYFCASSGPGVGNSPLHFGNGTRLTVT.